This T cell receptor beta chain stems from a study of cytomegalovirus exposure and HLA in healthy donors (TCRdb year 2017). Describing the broader study: The roughly 650 repertoires of the first cohort and the roughly 110 validation repertoires were produced on the same platform, according to a later analysis. The study was designed to test whether signatures of past pathogen exposure could be identified by cataloging public T cell receptors. Along with the approximately 600-subject first cohort, a separate validation cohort of 120 different subjects was used. To predict cytomegalovirus infection status, the study brought together high-throughput TCR immunosequencing, statistical association of individual TCRs with disease status, and machine learning. Study-wide findings and limitations: Across donors, most TCR sequences were observed very rarely, whereas some public TCRs were present in many individuals. Cytomegalovirus status was reported to be diagnosed by the classifier with high specificity and sensitivity in both the original and validation cohorts. Of the cluster scores, around 95% were above 0 in a later analysis, which found that TCRs clustered in the first cohort also tended to co-occur in the roughly 130 validation repertoires. In vitro tests confirmed that a few of the cytomegalovirus-associated TCR beta chains recognize cytomegalovirus antigens. A later analysis had no HLA typing for the validation cohort, so co-occurrence there was scored across all 130 or so repertoires. The study listed approximately 160 TCR beta chains as associated with cytomegalovirus. It was suggested by the authors that the approach could potentially be generalized to other disease states and immunological phenotypes.

The library was made by the immunoSEQ multiplex PCR assay. On the study's bioinformatics: A statistical classification framework was developed to diagnose cytomegalovirus status using the catalog of TCR beta chain sequences. Here the immuneACCESS table is served through TCRdb, limited to in-frame sequences with V and J called. Missing clones are a known gap in these copies; in checked studies unresolved V genes cover under half, and the rest lacks a known reason. Clonal size and the V and J genes are those of that table, whereas D and trimming came from the DNA. The sample contains 150,000 to 200,000 clones, 84% of them found a single time. Roughly 10% of the sample is taken by the ten largest. In the case of this clone: Its antigen has not been determined. No per-base quality is available; no much larger clone lies one base away.

CDR1 and CDR2 (MNHEY, SMNVEV) derive from the germline V gene (reference sequence). The junction shows trimming of 6 bases on V and 8 bases on J, plus 17 bases between the germline ends. From cysteine to phenylalanine, the CDR3 is 14 amino acids long. Just CDR3 DNA is preserved here, 42 bases in frame from base 1. The donors were included in the validation cohort of 90 to 150 subjects, a group kept apart from the approximately 700-subject first cohort. The origin of this receptor is a man aged 25 to 40 in good health and CMV-seropositive. Recombination linked TRBV27 to TRBJ2-1, with a tentative D gene TRBD2 over 5 matching bases. Input material: PBMCs. The CDR3 protein: CASRSENSVDEQFF. The DNA sequence reads TGTGCCAGCAGGTCCGAAAATAGCGTCGATGAGCAGTTCTTC.